The 2 T cell receptor beta chains given below trace back to one sample, sequenced in a study of monozygotic twins with inflammatory bowel disease. Each CDR3 protein gets one entry in TCRdb, which reprocessed the 5' RACE reads and gives no DNA. The sample table sets out 210,000 or so distinct CDR3 sequences. Sequenced: blood. All receptors derive from a human donor with ulcerative colitis or Crohn's disease, or a healthy co-twin of an affected twin (not recorded which).

The CDR3 loop is CASSFTNEQFF. This chain joins TRBV7-9 and TRBJ2-1. The CDR3 is made up of 11 amino acids. Germline lookup yields CDR1 SEHNR and CDR2 FQNEAQ (reference sequence).

The chain has TRBV6-2 or TRBV6-3 and TRBJ1-1. The CDR3 extends over 14 amino acids. CDR1 is MNHEY and CDR2 is SVGEGT in the germline V gene. CDR3 loop: CASSYRSRNTEAFF.